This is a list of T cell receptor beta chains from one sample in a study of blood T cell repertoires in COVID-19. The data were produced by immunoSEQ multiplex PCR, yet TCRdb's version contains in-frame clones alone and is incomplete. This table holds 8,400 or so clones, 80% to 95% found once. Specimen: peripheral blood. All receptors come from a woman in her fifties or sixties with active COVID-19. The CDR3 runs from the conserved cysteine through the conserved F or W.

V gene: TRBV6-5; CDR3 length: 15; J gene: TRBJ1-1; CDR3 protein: CASRASDRGNTEAFF
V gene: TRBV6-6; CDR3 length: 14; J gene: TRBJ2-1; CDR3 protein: CASSGLGGSREQFF
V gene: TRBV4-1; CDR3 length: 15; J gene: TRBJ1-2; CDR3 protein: CASSQLQGIGYGYTF
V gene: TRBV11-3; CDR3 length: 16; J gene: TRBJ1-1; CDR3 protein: CASSLGRGKMNTEAFF
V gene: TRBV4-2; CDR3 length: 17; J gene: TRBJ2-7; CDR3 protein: CASSQDMRLTGGLKQYF
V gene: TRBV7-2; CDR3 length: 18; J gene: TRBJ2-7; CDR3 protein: CASSLGSSGRRLGYEQYF
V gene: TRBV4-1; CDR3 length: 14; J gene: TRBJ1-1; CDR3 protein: CASSQGQAGAEAFF
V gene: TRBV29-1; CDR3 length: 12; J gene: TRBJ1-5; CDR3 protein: CSARTANQPQHF
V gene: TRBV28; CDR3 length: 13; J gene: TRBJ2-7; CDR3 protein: CASSPLAGVGQYF
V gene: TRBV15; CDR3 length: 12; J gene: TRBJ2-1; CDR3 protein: CATSRINNEQFF
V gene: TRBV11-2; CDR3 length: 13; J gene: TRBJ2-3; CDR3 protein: CASSLVRGDTQYF
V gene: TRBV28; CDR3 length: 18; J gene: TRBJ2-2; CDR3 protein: CASSPGLWEGLNTGELFF
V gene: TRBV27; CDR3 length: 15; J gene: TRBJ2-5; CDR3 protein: CASSLSTGNGETQYF
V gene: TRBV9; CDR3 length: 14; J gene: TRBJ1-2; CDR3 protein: CASSPEEGYYGYTF
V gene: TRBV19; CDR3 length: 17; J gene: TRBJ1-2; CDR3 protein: CASSPGTGGENYYGYTF
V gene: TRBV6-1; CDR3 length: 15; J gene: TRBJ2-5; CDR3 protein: CASSEGLADQETQYF
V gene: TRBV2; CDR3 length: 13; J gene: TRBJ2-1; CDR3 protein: CARGGQGENEQFF
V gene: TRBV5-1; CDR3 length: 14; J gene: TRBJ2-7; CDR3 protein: CASSLRSSSYEQYF
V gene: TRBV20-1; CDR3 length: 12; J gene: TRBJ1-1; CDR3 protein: CSASARETEAFF
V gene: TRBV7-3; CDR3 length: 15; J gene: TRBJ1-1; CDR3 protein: CASSLGTVKNTEAFF
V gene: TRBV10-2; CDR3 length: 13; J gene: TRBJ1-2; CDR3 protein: CASSLQGNYGYTF
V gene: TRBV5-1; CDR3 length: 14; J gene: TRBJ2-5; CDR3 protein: CASSNTGYQETQYF